The 5 T cell receptor beta chains presented below share a single source sample, sequenced in a study of T cells in Graves' hyperthyroidism and ophthalmopathy. RNA transcripts yielded amplified TCR beta CDR3 regions. An initial round of RT-PCR targeting the TCR CDR3 relied on the HTBI primer set. In TCRdb, the multiplex PCR reads were re-called with MiXCR into one record per CDR3 protein. The sample gives around 500,000 distinct CDR3 sequences, roughly a sixth of which show up once; over 25% is in the top ten. Material: blood. The origin of the receptors is a woman in her 30s with Graves' ophthalmopathy.

This clonotype was seen ten or more times. The chain has TRBV20-1 and TRBJ2-3; possible D gene TRBD2, 5 bases. The germline CDR1 and CDR2 sequences are DFQATT and SNEGSKA (reference sequence). This CDR3 contains 16 residues. Trimming stripped 6 bases from V and 0 bases from J, with 19 bases between. The CDR3 sequence: CSAQDLLAPSTDTQYF. The CDR3 DNA is TGCAGTGCCCAAGACCTCCTAGCCCCTAGCACAGATACGCAGTATTTT.

To note about this clonotype: This may come from a read error, since a much larger clone is one base off. This sequence joins TRBV14 and TRBJ2-7, with 7 bases matching TRBD1. The CDR3 runs 19 residues. Germline trimming cut 1 base from V and 5 bases from J; bases unmatched to any gene: 20. Germline CDR1 reads SGHDN; CDR2 reads FVKESK. The CDR3 spells CASSQADVTGLWVVHEQYF. The DNA for the CDR3 is TGTGCCAGCAGCCAAGCCGACGTGACAGGGTTGTGGGTGGTCCACGAGCAGTACTTC.

The rearrangement links TRBV28 to TRBJ2-5, with 7 bases matching TRBD1. V lost 6 bases and J lost 1; bases outside the gene matches: 8. This CDR3 contains 15 residues. Germline values: CDR1 MDHEN, CDR2 SYDVKM. This chain's CDR3 is CASRSRGLAQETQYF. Here the CDR3 DNA reads TGTGCCAGCAGGAGTAGGGGGCTGGCCCAAGAGACCCAGTACTTC.

The V call is TRBV5-1, the J call TRBJ1-3; TRBD1 matches at 7 bases. The CDR3 is 15 amino acids. The junction had 5 bases not matched to a gene; V was cut back by 1 base and J by 4 bases. Germline-derived CDR1 and CDR2 are SGHRS and YFSETQ. CDR3 protein: CASSLQQGTGNTIYF. DNA of the CDR3: TGCGCCAGCAGCTTGCAACAGGGGACCGGAAACACCATATATTTT.

This clonotype was counted ten times or more. V usage is TRBV4-1 and J usage is TRBJ1-2, with unresolved D. This CDR3 is 16 amino acids long. V shed 0 bases and J shed 0 bases, with 11 bases lying between them. CDR1 and CDR2 from the germline V gene are MGHRA and YSYEKL. The DNA of the CDR3 is TGCGCCAGCAGCCAAGATGTGTACCGTGCTAACTATGGCTACACCTTC. Translated: CASSQDVYRANYGYTF.